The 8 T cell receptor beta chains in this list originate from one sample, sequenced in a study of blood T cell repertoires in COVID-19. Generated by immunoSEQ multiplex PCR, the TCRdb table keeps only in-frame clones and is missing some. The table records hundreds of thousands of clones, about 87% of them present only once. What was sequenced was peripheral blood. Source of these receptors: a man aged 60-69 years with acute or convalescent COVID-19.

This CDR3 reads CASSHAGPQSSSYEQYF. In DNA form, the CDR3 reads TGCGCCAGCAGTCATGCAGGCCCACAGTCCAGCTCCTACGAGCAGTACTTC. This chain links TRBV23-1 with TRBJ2-7; D not resolved. TRBV23-1 is recorded as an ORF, its role being uncertain. The CDR3 consists of 17 residues. The V gene lost 3 bases and the J gene lost 0 bases, with 18 bases spanning the gap.

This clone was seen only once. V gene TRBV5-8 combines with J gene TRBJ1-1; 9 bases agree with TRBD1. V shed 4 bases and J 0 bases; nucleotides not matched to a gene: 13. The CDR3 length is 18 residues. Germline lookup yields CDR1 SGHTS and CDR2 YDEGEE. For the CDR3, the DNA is TGTGCCAGCAGCCTAGGGACAGGGTTTATTGGTATGAACACTGAAGCTTTCTTT. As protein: CASSLGTGFIGMNTEAFF. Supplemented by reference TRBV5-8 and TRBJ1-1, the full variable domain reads EAGVTQSPTHLIKTRGQQATLRCSPISGHTSVYWYQQALGLGLQFLLWYDEGEERNRGNFPPRFSGRQFPNYSSELNVNALELEDSALYLCASSLGTGFIGMNTEAFFGQGTRLTVV.

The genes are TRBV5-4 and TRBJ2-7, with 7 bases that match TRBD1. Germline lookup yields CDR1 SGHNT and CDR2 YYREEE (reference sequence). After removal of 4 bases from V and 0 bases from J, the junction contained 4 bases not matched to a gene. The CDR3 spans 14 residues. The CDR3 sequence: CASSLDRASYEQYF. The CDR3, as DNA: TGTGCCAGCAGCCTAGACAGGGCCTCCTACGAGCAGTACTTC.

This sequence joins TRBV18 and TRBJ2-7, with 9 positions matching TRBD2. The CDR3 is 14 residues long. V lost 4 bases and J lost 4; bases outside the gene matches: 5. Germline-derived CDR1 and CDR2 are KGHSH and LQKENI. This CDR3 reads CASSLSAGGYEQYF. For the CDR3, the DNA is TGTGCCAGCTCACTTTCAGCGGGGGGATACGAGCAGTACTTC.

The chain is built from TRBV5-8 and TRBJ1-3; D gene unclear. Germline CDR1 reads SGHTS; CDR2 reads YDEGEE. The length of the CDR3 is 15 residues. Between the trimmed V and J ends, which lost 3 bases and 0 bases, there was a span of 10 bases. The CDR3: CASSSNFLSGNTIYF. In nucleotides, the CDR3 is TGTGCCAGCAGCTCCAACTTCCTCTCTGGAAACACCATATATTTT.

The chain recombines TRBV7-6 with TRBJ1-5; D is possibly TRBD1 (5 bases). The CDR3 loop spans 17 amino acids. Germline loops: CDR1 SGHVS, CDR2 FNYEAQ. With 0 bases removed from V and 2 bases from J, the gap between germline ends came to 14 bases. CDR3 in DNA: TGTGCCAGCAGCTTAGCGATAGGGGCCAGGGGCAATCAGCCCCAGCATTTT. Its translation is CASSLAIGARGNQPQHF.

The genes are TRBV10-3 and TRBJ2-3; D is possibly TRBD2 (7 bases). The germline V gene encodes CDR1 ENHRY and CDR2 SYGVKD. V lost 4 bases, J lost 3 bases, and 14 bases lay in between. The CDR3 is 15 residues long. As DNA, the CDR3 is TGTGCCATCAGTGGAGGGGGGCGGGAGACAGATACGCAGTATTTT. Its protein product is CAISGGGRETDTQYF.

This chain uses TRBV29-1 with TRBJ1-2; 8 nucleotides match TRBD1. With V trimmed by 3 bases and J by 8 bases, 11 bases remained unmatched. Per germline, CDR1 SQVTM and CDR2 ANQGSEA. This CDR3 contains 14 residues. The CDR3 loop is CSVDSRGLLWGYTF. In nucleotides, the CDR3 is TGCAGCGTTGACAGCAGGGGGCTACTTTGGGGCTACACCTTC. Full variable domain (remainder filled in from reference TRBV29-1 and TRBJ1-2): SAVISQKPSRDICQRGTSLTIQCQVDSQVTMMFWYRQQPGQSLTLIATANQGSEATYESGFVIDKFPISRPNLTFSTLTVSNMSPEDSSIYLCSVDSRGLLWGYTFGSGTRLTVV.